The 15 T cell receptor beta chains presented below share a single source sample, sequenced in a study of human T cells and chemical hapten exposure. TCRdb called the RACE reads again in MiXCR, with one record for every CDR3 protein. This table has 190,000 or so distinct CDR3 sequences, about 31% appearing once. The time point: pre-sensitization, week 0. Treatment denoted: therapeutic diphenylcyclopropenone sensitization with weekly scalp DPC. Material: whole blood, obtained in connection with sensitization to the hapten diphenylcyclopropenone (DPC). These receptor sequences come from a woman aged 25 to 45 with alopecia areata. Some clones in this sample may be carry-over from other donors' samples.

CDR3 nucleotides: TGTGCCAGCAGTTTAGGCCTTGCGGGTACGCAGTATTTT. Translating it yields CASSLGLAGTQYF. The chain has TRBV12-3 or TRBV12-4 and TRBJ2-3, with D possibly matching TRBD2 (5 bases). The CDR3 is 13 residues long. V shed 1 base and J shed 8 bases, with 10 bases lying between them.

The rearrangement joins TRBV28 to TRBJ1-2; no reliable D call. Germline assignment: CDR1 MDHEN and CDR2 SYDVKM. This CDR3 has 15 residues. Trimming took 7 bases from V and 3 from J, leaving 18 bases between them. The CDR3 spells CASIDLSEAYYGYTF. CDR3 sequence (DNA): TGTGCCAGCATCGATCTCAGCGAGGCTTACTATGGCTACACCTTC.

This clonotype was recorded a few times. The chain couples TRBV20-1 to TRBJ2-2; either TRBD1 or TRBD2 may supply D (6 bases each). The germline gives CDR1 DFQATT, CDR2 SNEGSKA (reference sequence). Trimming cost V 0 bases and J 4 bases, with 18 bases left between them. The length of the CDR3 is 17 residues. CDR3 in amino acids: CSARDTRRGASTGELFF. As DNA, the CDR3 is TGCAGTGCTAGAGATACAAGGAGGGGGGCGAGCACCGGGGAGCTGTTTTTT.

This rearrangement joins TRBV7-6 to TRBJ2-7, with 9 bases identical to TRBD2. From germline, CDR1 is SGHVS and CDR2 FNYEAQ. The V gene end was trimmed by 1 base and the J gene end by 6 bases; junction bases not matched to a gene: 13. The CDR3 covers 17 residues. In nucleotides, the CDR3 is TGTGCCAGCAGCTTAGTAGAGTGGCGGGGGGGTCGAGGCGAGCAGTACTTC. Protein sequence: CASSLVEWRGGRGEQYF.

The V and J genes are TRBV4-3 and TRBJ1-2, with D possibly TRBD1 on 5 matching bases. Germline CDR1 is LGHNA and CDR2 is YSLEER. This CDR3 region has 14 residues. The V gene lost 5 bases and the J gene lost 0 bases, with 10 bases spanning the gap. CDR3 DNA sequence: TGCGCCAGCAGCGTACAGGCTTCTAACTATGGCTACACCTTC. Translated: CASSVQASNYGYTF.

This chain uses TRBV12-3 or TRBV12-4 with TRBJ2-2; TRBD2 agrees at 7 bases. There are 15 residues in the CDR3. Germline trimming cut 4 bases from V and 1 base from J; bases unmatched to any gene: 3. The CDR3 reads CASSSTSLNTGELFF. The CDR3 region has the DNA TGTGCCAGCAGTTCGACTAGCTTGAACACCGGGGAGCTGTTTTTT.

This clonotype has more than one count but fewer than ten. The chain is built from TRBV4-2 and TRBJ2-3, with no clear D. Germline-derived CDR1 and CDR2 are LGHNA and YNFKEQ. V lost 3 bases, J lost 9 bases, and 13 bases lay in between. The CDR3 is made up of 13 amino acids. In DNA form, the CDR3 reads TGTGCCAGCAGCCAGACGAGCGATCGAACGCAGTATTTT. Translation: CASSQTSDRTQYF.

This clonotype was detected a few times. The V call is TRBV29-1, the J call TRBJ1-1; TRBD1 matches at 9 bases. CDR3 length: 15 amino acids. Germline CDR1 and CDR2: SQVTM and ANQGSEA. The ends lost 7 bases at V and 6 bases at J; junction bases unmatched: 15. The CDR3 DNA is TGCAGCGCCGAAACAGGGGGCCCCGCTCGATCTGAAGCTTTCTTT. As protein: CSAETGGPARSEAFF.

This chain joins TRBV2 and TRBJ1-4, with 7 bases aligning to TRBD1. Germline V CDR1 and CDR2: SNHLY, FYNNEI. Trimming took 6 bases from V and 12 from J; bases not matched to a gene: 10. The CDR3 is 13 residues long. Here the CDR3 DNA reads TGTGCCAGCAGCCCGGACAGGATCAAGGAACTGTTTTTT. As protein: CASSPDRIKELFF. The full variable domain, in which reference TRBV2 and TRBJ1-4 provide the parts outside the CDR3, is EPEVTQTPSHQVTQMGQEVILRCVPISNHLYFYWYRQILGQKVEFLVSFYNNEISEKSEIFDDQFSVERPDGSNFTLKIRSTKLEDSAMYFCASSPDRIKELFFGSGTQLSVL.

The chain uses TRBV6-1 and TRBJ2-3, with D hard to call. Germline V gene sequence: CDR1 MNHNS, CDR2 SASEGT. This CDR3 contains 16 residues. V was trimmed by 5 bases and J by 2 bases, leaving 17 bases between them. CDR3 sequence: CASSPLSWFTTDTQYF. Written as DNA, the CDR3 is TGTGCCAGCAGTCCTCTTAGTTGGTTTACCACAGATACGCAGTATTTT.

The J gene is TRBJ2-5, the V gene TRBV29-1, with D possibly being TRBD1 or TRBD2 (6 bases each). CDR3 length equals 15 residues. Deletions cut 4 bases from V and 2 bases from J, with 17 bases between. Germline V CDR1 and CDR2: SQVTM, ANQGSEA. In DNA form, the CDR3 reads TGCAGCGTTGCCCTTATCGGGGGCGAACAAGAGACCCAGTACTTC. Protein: CSVALIGGEQETQYF.

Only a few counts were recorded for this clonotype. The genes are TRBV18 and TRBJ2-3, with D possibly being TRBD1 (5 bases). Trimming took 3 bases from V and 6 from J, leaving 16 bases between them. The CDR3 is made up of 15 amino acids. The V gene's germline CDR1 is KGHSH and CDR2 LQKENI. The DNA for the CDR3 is TGTGCCAGCTCACCGATTGGGCAGGGATGGGATACGCAGTATTTT. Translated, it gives CASSPIGQGWDTQYF.

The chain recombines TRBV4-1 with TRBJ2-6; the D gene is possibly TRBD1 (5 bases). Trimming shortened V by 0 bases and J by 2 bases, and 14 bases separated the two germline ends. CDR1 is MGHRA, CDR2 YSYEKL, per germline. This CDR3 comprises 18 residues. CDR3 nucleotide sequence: TGCGCCAGCAGCCAAGAATACCTAGGGGCGACTGGGGCCAACGTCCTGACTTTC. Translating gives CASSQEYLGATGANVLTF.

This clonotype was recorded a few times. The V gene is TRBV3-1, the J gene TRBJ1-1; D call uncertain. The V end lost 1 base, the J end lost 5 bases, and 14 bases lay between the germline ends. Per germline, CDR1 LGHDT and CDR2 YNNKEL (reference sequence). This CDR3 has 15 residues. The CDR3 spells CASSQVALTGTEAFF. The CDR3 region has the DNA TGTGCCAGCAGCCAAGTGGCTCTCACGGGGACTGAAGCTTTCTTT. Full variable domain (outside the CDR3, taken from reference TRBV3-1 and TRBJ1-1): DTAVSQTPKYLVTQMGNDKSIKCEQNLGHDTMYWYKQDSKKFLKIMFSYNNKELIINETVPNRFSPKSPDKAHLNLHINSLELGDSAVYFCASSQVALTGTEAFFGQGTRLTVV.

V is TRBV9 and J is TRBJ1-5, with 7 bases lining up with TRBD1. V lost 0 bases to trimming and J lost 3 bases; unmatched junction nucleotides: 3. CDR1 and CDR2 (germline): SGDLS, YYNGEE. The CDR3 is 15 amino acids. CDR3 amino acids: CASSVEGAINQPQHF. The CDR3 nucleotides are TGTGCCAGCAGCGTAGAGGGGGCGATCAATCAGCCCCAGCATTTT.